This T cell receptor (beta chain) was sequenced during a study of blood T cell repertoires in COVID-19. On the study more broadly: Sites across the United States, Italy and Spain contributed samples from acute and convalescent COVID-19.

The CDR3 spans 14 residues. Germline CDR1 reads GTSNPN; CDR2 reads SVGIG (reference sequence). Trimming at V came to 1 base and at J to 9 bases, leaving 5 bases not matched to a gene. Original processing methods: Reference gene primer amplification yielded estimated nucleated cell counts. TCRdb's copy holds only in-frame clones and misses some; the assay was immunoSEQ multiplex PCR. V and J calls and clone size are given by that table; D and trimming were obtained from the DNA. The sample comprises approximately 170,000 clones, about 83% of which are singletons, and around 13% rests with the top ten.

This receptor was taken from a man between 70 and 80 years old who had recovered from COVID-19. V and J are TRBV30 and TRBJ2-7, with 14 bases matching TRBD2. The sequencing sample was made of peripheral blood. CDR3 bases: TGTGCCTGGAGTGGGGGGACTAGCGGGAGTCGGCAGTACTTC. Encoded protein: CAWSGGTSGSRQYF.